This T cell receptor beta chain was recovered during a study of cytomegalovirus exposure and HLA in healthy donors. Donors sampled were nominally healthy, though unrecorded immune exposures were likely. Vbeta (60) and Jbeta (13) primers were used in the PCR. TCRdb's copy holds only in-frame clones and misses some; the assay was immunoSEQ multiplex PCR. The repertoire has 90,000 or so clones, 65% to 80% of them found once; the top ten carry approximately 15%. CDR3 length: 15 residues. Trimming pared 5 bases from V and 5 bases from J, leaving 15 bases between. Per germline, CDR1 SEHNR and CDR2 FQNEAQ (reference sequence).

The clonotype comes from a woman aged 18-35 years in good health and CMV-seropositive. The sequenced material came from PBMCs. V and J are TRBV7-9 and TRBJ1-4; tentative D call: TRBD1 (5 bases). CDR3 coding DNA: TGTGCCAGCAGCCCGCGGGGCCTCTTGAATGAAAAACTGTTTTTT. Translating it yields CASSPRGLLNEKLFF.